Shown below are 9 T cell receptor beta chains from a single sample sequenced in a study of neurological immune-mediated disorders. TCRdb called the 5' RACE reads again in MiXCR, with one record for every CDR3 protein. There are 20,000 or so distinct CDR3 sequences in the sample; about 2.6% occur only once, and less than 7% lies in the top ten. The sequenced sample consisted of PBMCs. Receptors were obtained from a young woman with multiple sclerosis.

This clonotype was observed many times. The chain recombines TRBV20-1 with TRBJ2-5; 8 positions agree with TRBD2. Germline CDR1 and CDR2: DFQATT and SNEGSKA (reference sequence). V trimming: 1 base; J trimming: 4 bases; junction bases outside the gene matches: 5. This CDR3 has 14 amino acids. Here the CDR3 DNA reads TGCAGTGCTAGAGTAGGCGGGGGGAGAGAGACCCAGTACTTC. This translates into CSARVGGGRETQYF.

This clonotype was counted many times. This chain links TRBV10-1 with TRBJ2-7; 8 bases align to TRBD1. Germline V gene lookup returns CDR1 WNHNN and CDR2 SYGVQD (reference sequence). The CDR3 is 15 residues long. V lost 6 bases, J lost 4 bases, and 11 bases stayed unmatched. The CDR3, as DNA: TGCGCCAGCAGACACCTCCCAGGGGGCGCATACGAGCAGTACTTC. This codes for CASRHLPGGAYEQYF.

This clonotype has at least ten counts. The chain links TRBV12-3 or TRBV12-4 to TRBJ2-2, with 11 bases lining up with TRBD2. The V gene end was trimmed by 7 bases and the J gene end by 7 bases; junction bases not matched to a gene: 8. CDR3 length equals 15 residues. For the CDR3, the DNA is TGTGCCAGCACCCCACTAGCGGGGGCGATCGGGGAGCTGTTTTTT. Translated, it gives CASTPLAGAIGELFF.

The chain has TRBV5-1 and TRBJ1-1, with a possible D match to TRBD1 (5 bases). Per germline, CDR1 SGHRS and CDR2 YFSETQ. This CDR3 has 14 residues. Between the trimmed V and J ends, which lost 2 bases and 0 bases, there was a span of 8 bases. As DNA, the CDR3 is TGCGCCAGCAGCTTCGGCAGGGTGAACACTGAAGCTTTCTTT. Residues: CASSFGRVNTEAFF. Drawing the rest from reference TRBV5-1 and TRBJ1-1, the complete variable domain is KAGVTQTPRYLIKTRGQQVTLSCSPISGHRSVSWYQQTPGQGLQFLFEYFSETQRNKGNFPGRFSGRQFSNSRSEMNVSTLELGDSALYLCASSFGRVNTEAFFGQGTRLTVV.

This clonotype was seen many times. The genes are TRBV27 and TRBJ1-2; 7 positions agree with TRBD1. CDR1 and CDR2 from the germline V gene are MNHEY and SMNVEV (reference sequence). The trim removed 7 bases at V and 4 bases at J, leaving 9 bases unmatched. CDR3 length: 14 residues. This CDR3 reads CASTTGRGPYGYTF. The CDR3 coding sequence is TGTGCCAGCACCACGGGGAGGGGGCCCTATGGCTACACCTTC.

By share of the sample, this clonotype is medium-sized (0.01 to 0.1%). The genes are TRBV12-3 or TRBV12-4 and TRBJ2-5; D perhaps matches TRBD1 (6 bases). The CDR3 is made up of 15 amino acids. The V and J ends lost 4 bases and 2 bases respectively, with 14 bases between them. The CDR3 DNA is TGTGCCAGCAGTTCTTACCGGGACAAACAAGAGACCCAGTACTTC. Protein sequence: CASSSYRDKQETQYF.

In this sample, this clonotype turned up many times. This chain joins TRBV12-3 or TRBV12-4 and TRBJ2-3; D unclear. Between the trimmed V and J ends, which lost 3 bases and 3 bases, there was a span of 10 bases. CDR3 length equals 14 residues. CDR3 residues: CASSFRLETDTQYF. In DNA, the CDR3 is TGTGCCAGCAGTTTTCGGCTAGAGACAGATACGCAGTATTTT.

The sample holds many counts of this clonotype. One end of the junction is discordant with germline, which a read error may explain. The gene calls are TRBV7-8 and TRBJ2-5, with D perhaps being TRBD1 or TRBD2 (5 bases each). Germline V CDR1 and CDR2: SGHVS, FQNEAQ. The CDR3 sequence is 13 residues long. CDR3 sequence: CASSPGPKGPADF. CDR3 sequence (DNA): TGTGCCAGCAGCCCAGGTCCTAAGGGACCCGCGGACTTC.

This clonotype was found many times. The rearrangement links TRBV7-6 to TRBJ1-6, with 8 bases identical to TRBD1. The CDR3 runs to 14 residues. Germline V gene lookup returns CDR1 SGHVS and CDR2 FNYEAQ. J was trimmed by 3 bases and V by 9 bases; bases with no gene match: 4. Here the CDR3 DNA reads TGTGCCAGTGGGACAGGAGACTATAATTCACCCCTCCACTTT. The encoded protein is CASGTGDYNSPLHF.